These 8 T cell receptor beta chains were all obtained from the same sample, sequenced in a study of patients and donors after allogeneic stem cell transplantation. TCRdb re-analysed the RT-PCR reads in MiXCR, keeping a single row per CDR3 protein. The data hold 900,000 to 1,000,000 distinct CDR3 sequences, with about 20% observed a single time. The sequenced sample was blood, either unsorted or a sorted T cell fraction (not recorded which). The receptors here all came from a human donor who was either an allogeneic HSCT recipient or a stem cell or donor lymphocyte infusion donor (not recorded which). It is not recorded whose cells these are; they may come from a transplant donor.

This clonotype was counted a few times. This chain links TRBV5-1 with TRBJ2-3; TRBD1 is a possible D gene (6 bases). The CDR3 length is 13 residues. The germline V gene has CDR1 SGHRS and CDR2 YFSETQ. Trimming cost V 6 bases and J 4 bases, with 12 bases left between them. The DNA for the CDR3 is TGCGCCAGCAATCAGGGGCAGGCAGATACGCAGTATTTT. The encoded protein is CASNQGQADTQYF.

This clonotype was detected only a few times. V usage is TRBV6-1 and J usage is TRBJ2-5, with TRBD1 matching 7 bases. The V gene's germline CDR1 is MNHNS and CDR2 SASEGT. V trimming: 7 bases; J trimming: 4 bases; junction bases outside the gene matches: 12. The CDR3 totals 15 residues. For the CDR3, the DNA is TGTGCCAGCATCAGCTACATGACAGGGTCAGAGACCCAGTACTTC. Translation: CASISYMTGSETQYF.

This clonotype was detected a few times. J is TRBJ2-3 and V is TRBV5-1; 12 nucleotides line up with TRBD2. The trim removed 5 bases at V and 1 base at J, leaving 8 bases unmatched. Germline loops: CDR1 SGHRS, CDR2 YFSETQ. This CDR3 spans 17 amino acids. The CDR3 loop reads CASRTSRTSGGTDTQYF. As DNA, the CDR3 is TGCGCCAGCAGAACCTCACGGACTAGCGGGGGCACAGATACGCAGTATTTT.

This clonotype was detected a few times. V gene TRBV15 combines with J gene TRBJ1-4; D remains unclear. Trimming took 3 bases from V and 7 from J, leaving 12 bases between them. The germline V gene encodes CDR1 LNHNV and CDR2 YYDKDF (reference sequence). This CDR3 region has 14 residues. CDR3 nucleotide sequence: TGTGCCACCAGCAGCCTGAAGGAGGGTGAAAAACTGTTTTTT. Translating it yields CATSSLKEGEKLFF.

This clonotype showed up just a few times. The chain links TRBV2 to TRBJ1-6; 7 bases are a match to TRBD1. J lost 2 bases, V lost 6 bases, and 13 bases had no gene match. The V gene's germline CDR1 is SNHLY and CDR2 FYNNEI. The CDR3 runs to 18 residues. The CDR3 protein is CASRDGTAPSAYNSPLHF. As DNA, the CDR3 is TGTGCCAGCAGGGACGGGACAGCACCGAGCGCCTATAATTCACCCCTCCACTTT.

This chain joins TRBV5-6 and TRBJ2-1; 9 nucleotides match TRBD1. The CDR3 has 15 residues. Germline V gives CDR1 SGHDT, CDR2 YYEEEE. With 4 bases clipped from V and 7 bases from J, the junction kept 9 bases outside the gene matches. The CDR3 sequence is CASSPGTGHSNEQFF. In DNA form, the CDR3 reads TGTGCCAGCAGCCCCGGGACAGGGCATTCAAATGAGCAGTTCTTC.

This clonotype was counted a few times. This sequence joins TRBV5-1 and TRBJ1-6, with unresolved D. The germline V gene has CDR1 SGHRS and CDR2 YFSETQ. CDR3 size: 14 residues. V lost 6 bases, J lost 4 bases, and 11 bases lay in between. The CDR3 coding sequence is TGCGCCAGCAAGTCCCAAGGGTATAATTCACCCCTCCACTTT. This sequence encodes CASKSQGYNSPLHF.

V gene TRBV13 combines with J gene TRBJ1-4, with D unclear. This CDR3 has 15 amino acids. Deletions cut 0 bases from V and 8 bases from J, with 13 bases between. The germline V gene encodes CDR1 PRHDT and CDR2 FYEKMQ (reference sequence). This chain's CDR3 is CASSLGGQAREKLFF. The DNA of the CDR3 is TGTGCCAGCAGCTTAGGAGGGCAAGCGCGAGAAAAACTGTTTTTT.